Listed below are T cell receptor beta chains from one sample, sequenced in a study of cytomegalovirus exposure and HLA in healthy donors. Clones were read by immunoSEQ multiplex PCR, and TCRdb kept only the in-frame ones, dropping some. This table has 200,000 to 300,000 clones, approximately 84% appearing once. Sequences were obtained from PBMCs. These receptor sequences come from a woman aged 40 to 55 in good health and CMV-seropositive. CDR3s include the opening cysteine and the closing phenylalanine or tryptophan. A D gene is named only where the DNA matches it firmly.

J gene: TRBJ1-1
CDR3 length: 14
V gene: TRBV7-8
D gene: .
CDR3 DNA: TGTGCCAGCAGCGGTCGTGGGGGGGACACTGAAGCTTTCTTT
CDR3 protein: CASSGRGGDTEAFF

J gene: TRBJ2-7
CDR3 length: 14
V gene: TRBV19
D gene: .
CDR3 DNA: TGTGCCAGTAGTAGCGGATATTTCTCCTACGAGCAGTACTTC
CDR3 protein: CASSSGYFSYEQYF

J gene: TRBJ2-3
CDR3 length: 19
V gene: TRBV4-1
D gene: TRBD2
CDR3 DNA: TGCGCCAGCAGCCTTGACCGAATGACGACTAGCGGGAGGCAGGATACGCAGTATTTT
CDR3 protein: CASSLDRMTTSGRQDTQYF

J gene: TRBJ2-3
CDR3 length: 15
V gene: TRBV6-5
D gene: .
CDR3 DNA: TGTGCCAGCAGTTACTCGGGGGGGCGCTCAGATACGCAGTATTTT
CDR3 protein: CASSYSGGRSDTQYF

J gene: TRBJ2-7
CDR3 length: 14
V gene: TRBV7-9
D gene: TRBD1
CDR3 DNA: TGTGCCAGCAGCTCGACAGGGGCCTCCTACGAGCAGTACTTC
CDR3 protein: CASSSTGASYEQYF

J gene: TRBJ2-6
CDR3 length: 19
V gene: TRBV19
D gene: TRBD1
CDR3 DNA: TGTGCCAGTAGTATCTTTTCCGGGACAGGGTCTGCTGGGGCCAACGTCCTGACTTTC
CDR3 protein: CASSIFSGTGSAGANVLTF

J gene: TRBJ2-2
CDR3 length: 12
V gene: TRBV29-1
D gene: .
CDR3 DNA: TGCAGCGTTGAAAGAGCTACCGGGGAGCTGTTTTTT
CDR3 protein: CSVERATGELFF

J gene: TRBJ2-7
CDR3 length: 19
V gene: TRBV21-1
D gene: .
CDR3 DNA: TGTGCCAGCAGCCCCCGACAGGAGCCCCGGTACGGGCCCCCCTTGGAGCAGTACTTC
CDR3 protein: CASSPRQEPRYGPPLEQYF

J gene: TRBJ2-7
CDR3 length: 11
V gene: TRBV27
D gene: .
CDR3 DNA: TGTGCCAGCAGTTCGGCCTACGAGCAGTACTTC
CDR3 protein: CASSSAYEQYF

J gene: TRBJ2-5
CDR3 length: 14
V gene: TRBV5-1
D gene: .
CDR3 DNA: TGCGCCAGCAGCACGGGGGTTTTACAAGAGACCCAGTACTTC
CDR3 protein: CASSTGVLQETQYF

J gene: TRBJ1-5
CDR3 length: 16
V gene: TRBV19
D gene: .
CDR3 DNA: TGTGCCAGTAGTAATCGGGGGGCGAGTAGCAATCAGCCCCAGCATTTT
CDR3 protein: CASSNRGASSNQPQHF

J gene: TRBJ2-3
CDR3 length: 15
V gene: TRBV15
D gene: TRBD1
CDR3 DNA: TGTGCCACCAGCACCGGGACAGGCCTCACAGATACGCAGTATTTT
CDR3 protein: CATSTGTGLTDTQYF

J gene: TRBJ2-1
CDR3 length: 14
V gene: TRBV9
D gene: TRBD1
CDR3 DNA: TGTGCCAGCAGCGTAGGCCAGGGGGTCAATGAGCAGTTCTTC
CDR3 protein: CASSVGQGVNEQFF

J gene: TRBJ2-3
CDR3 length: 17
V gene: TRBV27
D gene: TRBD2
CDR3 DNA: TGTGCCAGCAGTCCCCGGACTAGCGGACTACCCACAGATACGCAGTATTTT
CDR3 protein: CASSPRTSGLPTDTQYF

J gene: TRBJ2-7
CDR3 length: 13
V gene: TRBV30
D gene: TRBD2
CDR3 DNA: TGTGCCTGGACAAGCGGGAGCTTTAACGAGCAGTACTTC
CDR3 protein: CAWTSGSFNEQYF

J gene: TRBJ1-4
CDR3 length: 15
V gene: TRBV28
D gene: .
CDR3 DNA: TGTGCCAGCAGTTTAGTCCCGGGGTTTAATGAAAAACTGTTTTTT
CDR3 protein: CASSLVPGFNEKLFF

J gene: TRBJ2-7
CDR3 length: 15
V gene: TRBV5-1
D gene: TRBD2
CDR3 DNA: TGCGCCAGCAGCGCGGGGGACGGGCCCTCCTACGAGCAGTACTTC
CDR3 protein: CASSAGDGPSYEQYF

J gene: TRBJ2-7
CDR3 length: 14
V gene: TRBV2
D gene: .
CDR3 DNA: TGTGCCAGCAGCTCCTGGACTACGGCCTACGAGCAGTACTTC
CDR3 protein: CASSSWTTAYEQYF